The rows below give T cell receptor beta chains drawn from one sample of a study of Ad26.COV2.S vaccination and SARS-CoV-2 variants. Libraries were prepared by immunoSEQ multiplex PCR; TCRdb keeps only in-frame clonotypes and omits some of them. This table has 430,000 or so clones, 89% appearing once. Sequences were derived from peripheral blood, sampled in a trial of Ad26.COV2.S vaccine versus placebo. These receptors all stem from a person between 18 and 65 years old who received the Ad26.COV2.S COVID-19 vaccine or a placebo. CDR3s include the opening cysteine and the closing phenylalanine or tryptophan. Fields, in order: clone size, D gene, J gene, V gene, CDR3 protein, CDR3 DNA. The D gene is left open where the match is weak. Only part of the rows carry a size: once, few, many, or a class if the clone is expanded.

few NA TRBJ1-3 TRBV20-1 CSASPPSSGNTIYF TGCAGTGCTAGTCCACCGAGCTCTGGAAACACCATATATTTT
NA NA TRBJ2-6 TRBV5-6 CASSLERASSSGANVLTF TGTGCCAGCAGCTTGGAGAGGGCTTCGAGCTCTGGGGCCAACGTCCTGACTTTC
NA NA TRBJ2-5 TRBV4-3 CASSQVGMGLRETQYF TGCGCCAGCAGCCAAGTTGGCATGGGTCTTCGAGAGACCCAGTACTTC
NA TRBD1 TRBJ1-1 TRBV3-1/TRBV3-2 CASSQYQQGARAEAFF TGTGCCAGCAGCCAATACCAACAGGGGGCGAGGGCTGAAGCTTTCTTT
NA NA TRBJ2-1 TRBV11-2 CASSQIKGARGREQFF TGTGCCAGCAGCCAGATCAAGGGGGCGCGGGGTCGTGAGCAGTTCTTC
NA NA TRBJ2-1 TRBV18 CASSPDNEQFF TGTGCCAGCTCACCAGACAATGAGCAGTTCTTC
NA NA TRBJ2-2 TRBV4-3 CASSPQAPGNTGELFF TGCGCCAGCAGCCCTCAGGCTCCGGGAAACACCGGGGAGCTGTTTTTT
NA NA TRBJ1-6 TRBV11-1 CASSSAGHASPLHF TGTGCCAGCAGCTCCGCCGGACACGCGTCACCCCTCCACTTT
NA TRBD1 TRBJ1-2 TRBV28 CASRDAPGQGTPNYGYTF TGTGCCAGCAGAGACGCTCCGGGACAGGGTACCCCAAACTATGGCTACACCTTC
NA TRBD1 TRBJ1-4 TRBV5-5 CASSRTGPNEKLFF TGTGCCAGCAGCCGGACAGGTCCAAATGAAAAACTGTTTTTT
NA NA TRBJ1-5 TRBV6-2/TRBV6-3 CASSYSIWDGGLYQPQHF TGTGCCAGCAGTTACTCGATATGGGACGGCGGACTCTATCAGCCCCAGCATTTT
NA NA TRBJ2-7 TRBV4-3 CASSQERLQGQYF TGCGCCAGCAGCCAAGAGAGACTCCAAGGGCAGTACTTC
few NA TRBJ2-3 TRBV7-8 CASSSRDAQTDTQYF TGTGCCAGCAGCTCCCGGGACGCGCAAACAGATACGCAGTATTTT
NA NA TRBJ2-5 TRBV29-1 CSVQGRSETQYF TGCAGCGTTCAGGGAAGGTCAGAGACCCAGTACTTC
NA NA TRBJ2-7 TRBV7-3 CASSLQGSSYEQYF TGTGCCAGCAGCTTACAGGGAAGCTCCTACGAGCAGTACTTC
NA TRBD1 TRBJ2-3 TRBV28 CASSFPSPSTGEFLTTGTDTQYF TGTGCCAGCAGTTTTCCGTCCCCGTCGACAGGGGAATTTCTAACCACCGGCACAGATACGCAGTATTTT
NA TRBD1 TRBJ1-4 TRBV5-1 CASQRNRDRGGKLFF TGCGCCAGCCAAAGAAACCGGGACAGGGGAGGAAAACTGTTTTTT
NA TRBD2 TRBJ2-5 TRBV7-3 CASSLSGVGETQYF TGTGCCAGCAGCCTGAGCGGGGTAGGCGAGACCCAGTACTTC
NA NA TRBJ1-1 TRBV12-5 CASGLRGSGTEAFF TGTGCTAGTGGTTTGAGGGGGTCCGGGACTGAAGCTTTCTTT
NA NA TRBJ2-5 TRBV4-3 CASSRTGGAQETQYF TGCGCCAGCAGCCGAACAGGCGGTGCCCAAGAGACCCAGTACTTC
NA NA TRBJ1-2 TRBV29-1 CSARGRGGGGYTF TGCAGCGCCCGGGGCAGGGGCGGAGGTGGCTACACCTTC
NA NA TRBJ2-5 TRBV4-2 CASSQADHGPNRETQYF TGTGCCAGCAGTCAAGCCGATCACGGGCCGAACCGAGAGACCCAGTACTTC
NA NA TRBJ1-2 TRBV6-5 CASSSDTYGYTF TGTGCCAGCAGTTCGGACACCTATGGCTACACCTTC
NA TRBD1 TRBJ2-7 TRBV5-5 CASSLLGNRGSYEQYF TGTGCCAGCAGCTTGCTGGGGAACAGGGGTTCCTACGAGCAGTACTTC
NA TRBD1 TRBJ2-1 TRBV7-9 CASYYRKGQSYNEQFF TGTGCCAGCTATTACCGGAAGGGACAGTCCTACAATGAGCAGTTCTTC
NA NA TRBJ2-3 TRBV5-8 CASPSWGSTDTQYF TGTGCCAGCCCCTCATGGGGAAGCACAGATACGCAGTATTTT
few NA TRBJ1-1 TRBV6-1 CASSEAFHANTEAFF TGTGCCAGCAGTGAAGCGTTTCACGCAAACACTGAAGCTTTCTTT
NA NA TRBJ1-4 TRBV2 CASSSQTTNEKLFF TGTGCCAGCAGTTCTCAGACAACTAATGAAAAACTGTTTTTT
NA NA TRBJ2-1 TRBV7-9 CASSTRSWSYNEQFF TGTGCCAGCAGCACGCGGTCTTGGTCCTACAATGAGCAGTTCTTC
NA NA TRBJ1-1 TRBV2 CASIRAVTEAFF TGTGCCAGCATACGGGCGGTCACTGAAGCTTTCTTT
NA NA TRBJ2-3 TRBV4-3 CASSQGPALTDTQYF TGCGCCAGCAGCCAAGGACCAGCGCTCACAGATACGCAGTATTTT
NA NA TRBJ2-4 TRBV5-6 CASSFGGLAKNIQYF TGTGCCAGCAGCTTCGGGGGACTAGCCAAAAACATTCAGTACTTC
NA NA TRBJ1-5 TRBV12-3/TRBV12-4 CASSLAQTVTQHF TGTGCCAGCAGTTTAGCGCAGACGGTTACCCAGCATTTT
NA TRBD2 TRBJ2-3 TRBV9 CASSVGREGRAQYF TGTGCCAGCAGCGTGGGACGGGAGGGCCGGGCGCAGTATTTT
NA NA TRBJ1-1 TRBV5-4 CASSSAGHLSRAFF TGTGCCAGCAGCTCAGCCGGTCACCTTTCCAGAGCTTTCTTT
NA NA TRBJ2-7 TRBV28 CASMAGGDRALYEQYF TGTGCCAGCATGGCGGGGGGGGACAGGGCGCTCTACGAGCAGTACTTC
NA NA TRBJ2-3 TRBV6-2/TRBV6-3 CASSYSLAGGQDTQYF TGTGCCAGCAGTTATTCCCTTGCGGGGGGACAGGATACGCAGTATTTT
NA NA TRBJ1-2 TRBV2 CASSEARGRVYGYTF TGTGCCAGCAGTGAAGCGCGGGGACGGGTCTATGGCTACACCTTC
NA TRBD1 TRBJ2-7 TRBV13 CASSLSRTGSYEQYF TGTGCCAGCAGCTTATCTCGGACAGGGTCCTACGAGCAGTACTTC
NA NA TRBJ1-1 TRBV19 CASSRSSTEAFF TGTGCCAGTAGTAGAAGTTCCACTGAAGCTTTCTTT
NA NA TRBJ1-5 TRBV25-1 CASSLQGYQPQHF TGTGCCAGCAGTCTACAGGGCTATCAGCCCCAGCATTTT
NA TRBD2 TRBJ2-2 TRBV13 CASSLEAGVTTGELFF TGTGCCAGCAGCTTAGAAGCGGGAGTCACCACCGGGGAGCTGTTTTTT
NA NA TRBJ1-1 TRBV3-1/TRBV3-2 CAVSDGTNTEAFF TGTGCCGTATCGGACGGTACGAACACTGAAGCTTTCTTT
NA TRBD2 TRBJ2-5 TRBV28 CASSPTEAGGETQYF TGTGCCAGCAGTCCTACTGAAGCGGGGGGAGAGACCCAGTACTTC
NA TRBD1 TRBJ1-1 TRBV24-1 CATSDLVGTGRLNTEAFF TGTGCCACCAGTGATTTAGTTGGGACAGGGCGATTGAACACTGAAGCTTTCTTT
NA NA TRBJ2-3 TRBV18 CASSPVMAQEGMSTDTQYF TGTGCCAGCTCACCAGTGATGGCGCAGGAGGGGATGTCGACAGATACGCAGTATTTT
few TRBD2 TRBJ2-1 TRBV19 CASSILAGVGEQFF TGTGCCAGTAGTATCTTAGCGGGAGTTGGTGAGCAGTTCTTC
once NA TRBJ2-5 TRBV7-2 CASSPAREETQYF TGTGCCAGCAGCCCGGCGCGGGAAGAGACCCAGTACTTC
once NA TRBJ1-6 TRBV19 CASTEMSYNSPLHF TGTGCCAGTACGGAGATGTCCTATAATTCACCCCTCCACTTT
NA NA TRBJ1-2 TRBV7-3 CASSLIAKSSGYGYTF TGTGCCAGCAGCTTAATAGCCAAGTCCTCGGGCTATGGCTACACCTTC